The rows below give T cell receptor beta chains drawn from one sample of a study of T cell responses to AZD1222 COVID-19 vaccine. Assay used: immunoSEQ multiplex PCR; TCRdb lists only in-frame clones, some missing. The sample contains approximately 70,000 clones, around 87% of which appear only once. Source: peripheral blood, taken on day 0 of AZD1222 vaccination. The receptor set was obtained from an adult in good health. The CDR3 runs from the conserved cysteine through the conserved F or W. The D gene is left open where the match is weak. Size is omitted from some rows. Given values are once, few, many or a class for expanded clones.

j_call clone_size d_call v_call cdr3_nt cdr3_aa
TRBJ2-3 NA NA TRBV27 TGTGCCAGCAGTTTATTCTTGGACGCGGATACGCAGTATTTT CASSLFLDADTQYF
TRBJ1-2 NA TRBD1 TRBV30 TGTGCCTCCCGACGGGGACAGTACTATGGCTACACCTTC CASRRGQYYGYTF
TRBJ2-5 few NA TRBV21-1 TGTGCCAGCCGACCAGGGGAGGACTCAGAGACCCAGTACTTC CASRPGEDSETQYF
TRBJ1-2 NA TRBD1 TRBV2 TGTGCCAGCCAACCAGGGGGGAACACTATAAACTACACCTTC CASQPGGNTINYTF
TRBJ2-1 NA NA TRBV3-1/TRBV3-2 TGTGCCAGCAGCCAAGGAAATTGGGCAGGGGCTTCCTACAATGAGCAGTTCTTC CASSQGNWAGASYNEQFF
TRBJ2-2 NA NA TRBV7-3 TGTGCCAGCAGCTTAAAATGGCCCGGGGAGCTGTTTTTT CASSLKWPGELFF
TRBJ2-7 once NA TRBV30 TGTGCCTGGAGTGGGTCCTTCTCCTACGAGCAGTACTTC CAWSGSFSYEQYF
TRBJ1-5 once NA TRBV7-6 TGTGCCAGCAGCTCTTATACAGGGTTCAATCAGCCCCAGCATTTT CASSSYTGFNQPQHF
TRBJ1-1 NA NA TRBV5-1 TGCGCCAGCAGCTACCTAACTACAGGCACTGAAGCTTTCTTT CASSYLTTGTEAFF
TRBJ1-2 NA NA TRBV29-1 TGCAGCGTTGAACAGGGCTATGGCTACACCTTC CSVEQGYGYTF
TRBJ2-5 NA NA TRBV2 TGTGCCAGCAGCGGGGGCCGGGGGGAGACCCAGTACTTC CASSGGRGETQYF
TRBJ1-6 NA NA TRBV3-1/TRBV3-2 TGTGCCAGCAGCCAGGCCGGGACGGCGGGCAATTCACCCCTCCACTTT CASSQAGTAGNSPLHF
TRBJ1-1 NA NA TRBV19 TGTGCCAGTAGTATCAACTGGGGGACTGAAGCTTTCTTT CASSINWGTEAFF
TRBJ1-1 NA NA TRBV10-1 TGCGCCAGCAGTGAGCCGGAACAGGGTATGGTGAACACTGAAGCTTTCTTT CASSEPEQGMVNTEAFF
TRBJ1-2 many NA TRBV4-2 TGTGCCAGCAGCCGCCCTACAGGGAACTATGGCTACACCTTC CASSRPTGNYGYTF
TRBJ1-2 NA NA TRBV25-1 TGTGCCAGCAGCCAGATAGGGGGGAGTTCCTATGAGGGCTACACCTTC CASSQIGGSSYEGYTF
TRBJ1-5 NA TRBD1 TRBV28 TGTGCCAGCAGTGGAGGGGGCCCCAATCAGCCCCAGCATTTT CASSGGGPNQPQHF
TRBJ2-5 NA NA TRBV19 TGTGCCAGTAGTAATATCGGGGAGACCCAGTACTTC CASSNIGETQYF
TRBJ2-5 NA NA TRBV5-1 TGCGCCAGCAGCTGGGGAGGTCGCCGGGGGCAAGAGACCCAGTACTTC CASSWGGRRGQETQYF
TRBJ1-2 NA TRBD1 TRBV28 TGTGCCAGCAGTCCCCAGGGGGGGGCTTATGGCTACACCTTC CASSPQGGAYGYTF
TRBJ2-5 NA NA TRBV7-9 TGTGCCAGCAGCTTAGGAGGTTACGGCCCCCAAGAGACCCAGTACTTC CASSLGGYGPQETQYF
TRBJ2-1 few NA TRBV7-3 TGTGCCAGCAGCTTAACGACGGCTGCCTACAATGAGCAGTTCTTC CASSLTTAAYNEQFF
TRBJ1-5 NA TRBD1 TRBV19 TGTGCCAGTAGTATGACAGGGGGCGTGGGTCAGCCCCAGCATTTT CASSMTGGVGQPQHF
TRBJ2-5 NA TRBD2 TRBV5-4 TGTGCCAGCAGCTTGGGAGGGAGGGAAGAGACCCAGTACTTC CASSLGGREETQYF
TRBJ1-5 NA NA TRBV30 TGTGCCTGGGCGGCTGATAGCAATCAGCCCCAGCATTTT CAWAADSNQPQHF
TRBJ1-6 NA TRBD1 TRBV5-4 TGTGCCAGCGGAAAAGGAGGGGGCACCTCTCCTTCTTCACCCCTCCACTTT CASGKGGGTSPSSPLHF
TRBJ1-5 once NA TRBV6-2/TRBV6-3 TGTGCCAGCAGCCACGGGGGGGCGAATCAGCCCCAGCATTTT CASSHGGANQPQHF
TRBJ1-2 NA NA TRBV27 TGTGCCAGCAGGGCAGGGGCCAGTCGTGGCGGCTACACCTTC CASRAGASRGGYTF
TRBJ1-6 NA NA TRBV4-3 TGCGCCAGCAGCCAAGATATGGCACCCACACCCCTCCACTTT CASSQDMAPTPLHF
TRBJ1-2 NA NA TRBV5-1 TGCGCCAGCAGCTTCGAGGGTTTGGAAGGCTACACCTTC CASSFEGLEGYTF
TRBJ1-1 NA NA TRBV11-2 TGTGCCAGCAGCTTAGGCCTGGGGAGACTCACGAACACTGAAGCTTTCTTT CASSLGLGRLTNTEAFF
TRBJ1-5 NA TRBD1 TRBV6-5 TGTGCCAGCAGCACAACAGGGGTTGGACAGCCCCAGCATTTT CASSTTGVGQPQHF
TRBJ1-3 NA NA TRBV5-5 TGTGCCAGCAGCTTGGTACCAGGCCCCTCTGGAAACACCATATATTTT CASSLVPGPSGNTIYF
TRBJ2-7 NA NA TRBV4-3 TGCGCCAGCAGCCAAGTAAAGGGCCGCGAGCAGTACTTC CASSQVKGREQYF
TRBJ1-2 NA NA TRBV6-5 TGTGCCAGCAGTTACTCTCAGGGTCGGGGCTACACCTTC CASSYSQGRGYTF
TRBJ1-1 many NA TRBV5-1 TGCGCCAGCAGCCCTGGTTCGGGGGACACTGAAGCTTTCTTT CASSPGSGDTEAFF
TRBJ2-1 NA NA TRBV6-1 TGTGCCAGCAGTGAATTGCGGGACAGTTGGGTCAATGAGCAGTTCTTC CASSELRDSWVNEQFF
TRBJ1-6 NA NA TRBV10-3 TGTGCCATCACGGGGCAACCTAATTCACCCCTCCACTTT CAITGQPNSPLHF
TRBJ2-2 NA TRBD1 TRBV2 TGTGCCAGCATGGTTGGGACAGGGGCGACCGGGGAGCTGTTTTTT CASMVGTGATGELFF
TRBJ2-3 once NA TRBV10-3 TGTGCCATCACCAGAGCGGACACAGATACGCAGTATTTT CAITRADTDTQYF
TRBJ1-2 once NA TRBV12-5 TGTGCTAGTGGTCCGAGGTTAGCCTATGGCTACACCTTC CASGPRLAYGYTF
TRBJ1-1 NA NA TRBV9 TGTGCCAGCAGCGTAGAAGGGATGTGGATTGCTGAAGCTTTCTTT CASSVEGMWIAEAFF
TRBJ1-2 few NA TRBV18 TGTGCCAGCTCACCCACAGAGATCCACTATGGCTACACCTTC CASSPTEIHYGYTF
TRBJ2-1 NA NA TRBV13 TGTGCCAGCAGCTTAGATTTACTTCGGGGTTACAATGAGCAGTTCTTC CASSLDLLRGYNEQFF
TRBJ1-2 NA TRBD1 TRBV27 TGTGCCAGCACATTCAACGGGGACAGGGGGCCGCTTAGTGGTGGCTACACCTTC CASTFNGDRGPLSGGYTF
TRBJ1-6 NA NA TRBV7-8 TGTGCCAGCAGTGTGGATTGGGGGGCCAATTCACCCCTCCACTTT CASSVDWGANSPLHF
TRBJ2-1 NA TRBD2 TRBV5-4 TGTGCCAGCAGCTTGGCGGGGGGGGCCATAAGGAATGAGCAGTTCTTC CASSLAGGAIRNEQFF
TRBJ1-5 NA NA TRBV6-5 TGTGCCAGCAGTTGGGGGTTCGACCAGCCCCAGCATTTT CASSWGFDQPQHF